The entry that follows covers one T cell receptor beta chain sequence. Through a sample-barcoded 5' primer and a J-beta primer mix, a second PCR was run for roughly 6 to 12 cycles. From the 5' RACE reads, TCRdb called clonotypes with MiXCR, one entry per CDR3 protein. This table holds 1.5 million to 2 million distinct CDR3 sequences, roughly 27% found once. This sample was taken from a study of blood T cells in healthy people across ages. Germline loops: CDR1 SGHVS, CDR2 FQNEAQ. Trimming took off 1 base at V and 4 bases at J, with 11 bases between the two ends. CDR3 length: 15 amino acids. The rearrangement uses TRBV7-8 and TRBJ2-1; D perhaps matches TRBD1 (5 bases). The specimen was blood. The sequence was collected from a woman in her 30s in good health. For the CDR3, the DNA is TGTGCCAGCAGCTTAGTTCTGGACATTTACAATGAGCAGTTCTTC. Residues: CASSLVLDIYNEQFF.